This TCR beta chain was found in a study of T cells in Graves' hyperthyroidism and ophthalmopathy. Study-wide results and caveats: A median 6.5 months before onset, the model predicted ophthalmopathy. Most clonotypes expanded in the thyroid (above 0.001) were also present in blood.

TCR beta CDR3 regions were amplified from RNA. The HTBI primer set drove a first-round RT-PCR of the TCR CDR3. TCRdb redid the calling of the multiplex PCR reads with MiXCR, one entry per CDR3 protein. The sample carries about 250,000 distinct CDR3 sequences, approximately 24% recorded once. Germline CDR1 and CDR2: GTSNPN and SVGIG (reference sequence). The CDR3 has 13 amino acids. V dropped 4 bases and J dropped 4 bases, with 14 bases sitting between them. This clonotype appeared many times. Its specificity is not known. Patients with ophthalmopathy all had a Clinical Activity Score of at least 3, a NOSPECS grade of at least 4 and duration under 3 months. Those patients with uncontrolled infection, other autoimmune disease, pregnancy or lactation were excluded.

The sequenced sample consisted of blood. The clonotype originates from a woman in her 40s with Graves' ophthalmopathy. V usage is TRBV30 and J usage is TRBJ2-7; maybe TRBD1 (8 bases). CDR3 protein: CAWTTGEGYEQYF. The CDR3 nucleotides read TGTGCCTGGACGACAGGGGAGGGATACGAGCAGTACTTC.